Presented here are 20 T cell receptor beta chains from one specimen sequenced in a study of blood T cell repertoires in COVID-19. TCRdb's table, derived via immunoSEQ multiplex PCR, lists solely in-frame clones and lacks some. The sample contains 70,000 to 75,000 clones, 75% to 85% of which appear only once. The specimen was peripheral blood. The receptors derive from a woman in her 70s with acute or convalescent COVID-19.

Written as DNA, the CDR3 is TGTGCCAGCAGCGTAATCCCTAGCGGGAGTGTAGGGGAGCTGTTTTTT. It translates to CASSVIPSGSVGELFF. The chain carries TRBV9 and TRBJ2-2; 10 positions match TRBD2. The length of the CDR3 is 16 residues. V dropped 1 base and J dropped 8; count of bases not matched to a gene: 8. CDR1 and CDR2 from the germline V gene are SGDLS and YYNGEE.

The chain couples TRBV7-8 to TRBJ1-1; maybe TRBD1 (5 bases). This CDR3 is 15 amino acids long. V shed 1 base and J shed 1 base, with 10 bases lying between them. Germline-derived CDR1 and CDR2 are SGHVS and FQNEAQ. The CDR3 coding sequence is TGTGCCAGCAGCTTAGTTGCCAGGGCGAACACTGAAGCTTTCTTT. This encodes CASSLVARANTEAFF. Drawing the rest from reference TRBV7-8 and TRBJ1-1, the complete variable domain is GAGVSQSPRYKVAKRGQDVALRCDPISGHVSLFWYQQALGQGPEFLTYFQNEAQLDKSGLPSDRFFAERPEGSVSTLKIQRTQQEDSAVYLCASSLVARANTEAFFGQGTRLTVV.

Only a few counts were recorded for this clone. This chain uses TRBV6-5 with TRBJ2-7; TRBD1 matches at 9 bases. V dropped 6 bases and J dropped 4; count of bases not matched to a gene: 7. The CDR3 extends over 14 amino acids. Germline-derived CDR1 and CDR2 are MNHEY and SVGAGI. Here the CDR3 reads CASRGVGQGYEQYF. DNA for the CDR3: TGTGCCAGCAGGGGCGTGGGACAGGGTTACGAGCAGTACTTC.

The chain joins TRBV6-5 to TRBJ1-2, with D tentatively TRBD1 (6 bases). With 7 bases removed from V and 5 bases from J, the gap between germline ends came to 11 bases. This CDR3 has 12 amino acids. CDR1 is MNHEY and CDR2 is SVGAGI in the germline V gene. CDR3 bases: TGTGCCAGCACCCTGAGGGGGTATGGCTACACCTTC. Translation gives CASTLRGYGYTF.

In its sample, this clone was seen a few times. The chain joins TRBV29-1 to TRBJ2-7; 11 nucleotides agree with TRBD2. V lost 0 bases, J lost 7 bases, and 11 bases stayed unmatched. Germline V lookup: CDR1 SQVTM, CDR2 ANQGSEA. This CDR3 has 16 residues. This CDR3 reads CSVEERGLAGGGEQYF. The CDR3 bases are TGCAGCGTTGAAGAGAGAGGCCTAGCGGGAGGAGGTGAGCAGTACTTC.

The chain uses TRBV11-2 and TRBJ2-3, with a possible D match to TRBD1 (6 bases). Trimming took 1 base from V and 3 from J, leaving 11 bases between them. The CDR3 is 15 amino acids. In germline, CDR1 is SGHAT, CDR2 FQNNGV. In DNA form, the CDR3 reads TGTGCCAGCAGCTTAGCAGGGGTCCGGACAGATACGCAGTATTTT. Its protein is CASSLAGVRTDTQYF.

This chain links TRBV27 with TRBJ1-2; D ambiguous. Trimming removed 5 bases at V and 1 base at J, with 5 bases between. The length of the CDR3 is 12 residues. Germline lookup yields CDR1 MNHEY and CDR2 SMNVEV (reference sequence). In DNA, the CDR3 is TGTGCCAGCAGTCACGGTAACTATGGCTACACCTTC. Translating it yields CASSHGNYGYTF.

The CDR3 sequence is CASSYGQAYQPQHF. CDR3 DNA: TGTGCCAGCAGCTATGGACAGGCCTATCAGCCCCAGCATTTT. The gene calls are TRBV5-8 and TRBJ1-5; 7 bases match TRBD1. Germline lookup yields CDR1 SGHTS and CDR2 YDEGEE. The CDR3 extends over 14 amino acids. J was trimmed by 5 bases and V by 3 bases; bases with no gene match: 5.

The V gene is TRBV4-1, the J gene TRBJ1-5; maybe TRBD1 (6 bases). The CDR3 consists of 18 residues. Germline CDR1 is MGHRA and CDR2 is YSYEKL. Trimming shortened V by 6 bases and J by 1 base, and 22 bases separated the two germline ends. For the CDR3, the DNA is TGCGCCAGCAGACGCACTCCGGACAGTCTAAACAGCAATCAGCCCCAGCATTTT. Its translation is CASRRTPDSLNSNQPQHF.

The chain has TRBV10-1 and TRBJ2-2, with 10 bases aligning to TRBD2. J gave up 0 bases and V 5 bases, and 3 bases lay outside the gene matches. The CDR3 runs 16 residues. Germline values: CDR1 WNHNN, CDR2 SYGVQD (reference sequence). The CDR3 region is CASSPLAGTNTGELFF. CDR3 coding DNA: TGCGCCAGCAGTCCACTAGCGGGGACGAACACCGGGGAGCTGTTTTTT.

The rearrangement joins TRBV3-1 (or the pseudogene TRBV3-2) to TRBJ2-3, with 7 positions matching TRBD1. The length of the CDR3 is 17 residues. CDR1 LGHDT and CDR2 YNNKEL come from the germline V gene (reference sequence). V shed 2 bases and J 0 bases; nucleotides not matched to a gene: 8. For the CDR3, the DNA is TGTGCCAGCAGCCAACATACCGGGACAGCGAGCACAGATACGCAGTATTTT. It translates to CASSQHTGTASTDTQYF.

This clone showed up just a few times. The gene calls are TRBV7-6 and TRBJ2-3; D unresolved. The CDR3 length is 15 residues. Germline assignment: CDR1 SGHVS and CDR2 FNYEAQ. The V end lost 3 bases, the J end lost 5 bases, and 15 bases lay between the germline ends. The CDR3 DNA sequence: TGTGCCAGCAGCTTGGGCCCCCTTTTCGGAGATACGCAGTATTTT. Its protein product is CASSLGPLFGDTQYF.

The chain joins TRBV7-2 to TRBJ1-6; perhaps TRBD1 as D (6 bases). The CDR3 is 16 residues long. V lost 6 bases and J lost 0, with 12 bases in between. The germline V gene has CDR1 SGHTA and CDR2 FQGNSA. CDR3: CASRSRGGSYNSPLHF. For the CDR3, the DNA is TGTGCCAGCAGGTCTAGGGGGGGCTCCTATAATTCACCCCTCCACTTT.

The rearrangement uses TRBV3-1 (or the pseudogene TRBV3-2) and TRBJ1-1; D possibly corresponds to TRBD1 (6 bases). The germline V gene has CDR1 LGHDT and CDR2 YNNKEL (reference sequence). The CDR3 loop spans 14 amino acids. The V end was cut by 4 bases, the J end by 2 bases, with 11 bases between. For the CDR3, the DNA is TGTGCCAGCAGCCGGACAGCGGGAAACACTGAAGCTTTCTTT. Its translation is CASSRTAGNTEAFF.

A few counts support this clone. CDR3 loop: CASSEQGSAGELFF. The DNA of the CDR3 is TGTGCCAGCAGTGAACAGGGTTCCGCCGGGGAGCTGTTTTTT. The chain links TRBV6-1 to TRBJ2-2; a possible D gene is TRBD1 (5 bases). Germline V gene data show CDR1 as MNHNS and CDR2 as SASEGT. Trimming removed 2 bases from V and 6 bases from J, with 10 bases in between. The CDR3 has 14 amino acids.

The rearrangement links TRBV3-1 (or the pseudogene TRBV3-2) to TRBJ2-1; D gene uncertain. The germline gives CDR1 LGHDT, CDR2 YNNKEL (reference sequence). V dropped 4 bases and J dropped 10 bases, with 14 bases sitting between them. This CDR3 is 13 amino acids long. CDR3 in amino acids: CASSPFAVLEQFF. In nucleotides, the CDR3 is TGTGCCAGCAGCCCCTTTGCGGTCTTGGAGCAGTTCTTC.

This chain joins TRBV19 and TRBJ2-7; 13 bases map to TRBD2. The CDR3 is made up of 16 amino acids. Trimming cost V 7 bases and J 0 bases; bases outside gene matches: 6. Germline V lookup: CDR1 LNHDA, CDR2 SQIVND (reference sequence). The CDR3 DNA reads as TGTGCCAGTAAACAGAGGACTAGCGGGAGCTCCTACGAGCAGTACTTC. Translation gives CASKQRTSGSSYEQYF.

A single count supports this clone. The chain carries TRBV24-1 and TRBJ1-2; 8 nucleotides agree with TRBD1. V shed 0 bases and J 4 bases; nucleotides not matched to a gene: 6. The germline V gene encodes CDR1 KGHDR and CDR2 SFDVKD. The CDR3 totals 16 residues. CDR3 nucleotides: TGTGCCACCAGTGATTTGCGCGACAGGGGTCCCTATGGCTACACCTTC. This encodes CATSDLRDRGPYGYTF.

The rearrangement links TRBV19 to TRBJ2-1; TRBD1 aligns across 7 bases. In germline, CDR1 is LNHDA, CDR2 SQIVND (reference sequence). V gave up 5 bases and J gave up 0 bases; unmatched junction bases: 7. The CDR3 totals 16 residues. This CDR3 is CASSLSTGSSYNEQFF. The CDR3 DNA follows: TGTGCCAGTAGTCTCTCGACAGGGAGCTCCTACAATGAGCAGTTCTTC.

The chain carries TRBV28 and TRBJ1-2; TRBD1 matches 7 bases. This CDR3 contains 11 residues. Germline trimming cut 7 bases from V and 10 bases from J; bases unmatched to any gene: 6. Looked up from germline, CDR1 is MDHEN and CDR2 is SYDVKM. The CDR3, as DNA: TGTGCCAGCAAAATCAGGGGGGACTACACCTTC. The encoded protein is CASKIRGDYTF.